This T cell receptor (beta chain) was found in a study of blood T cell repertoires in COVID-19. Per germline, CDR1 SGHNT and CDR2 YYREEE (reference sequence). The length of the CDR3 is 16 residues. V was shortened by 0 bases and J by 0 bases, with 10 bases between the two germline ends. Here immunoSEQ multiplex PCR was the method, and the copy in TCRdb shows in-frame clones only, minus some. The profile covers around 190,000 clones, with about 82% appearing a single time and about 6% taken by the ten largest. Grouping used clinical history reported by participants in a survey and questionnaire. Material: PBMCs or T cells enriched from blood (not recorded which). The receptor's source is a man between 35 and 55 years old with acute COVID-19. The V call is TRBV5-4, the J call TRBJ2-4; no firm D call. Here the CDR3 reads CASSLGSDLAKNIQYF. Here the CDR3 DNA reads TGTGCCAGCAGCTTGGGGTCTGACTTAGCCAAAAACATTCAGTACTTC.